Described below is a single T cell receptor (beta chain) sequence and its context. Its antigen is unidentified. The sample originates from a study of shared clonotypes between healthy human individuals. About the study: Researchers assigned three CD4 naive, three CD4 memory, two CD8 naive and one CD8 memory plate to each donor. Overall study findings and caveats: Generally, naive subsets came out with larger estimated richness than memory subsets. Sequencing depth was expected to influence donor clonotype sharing. Shared clonotypes across all four donors exceeded non-shared ones in generation probability.

Germline CDR1 reads MRHNA; CDR2 reads SNTAGT. The CDR3 spans 12 residues. Losses at the gene ends were 4 bases for V and 5 bases for J; bases not matched to a gene: 0. Generated by immunoSEQ multiplex PCR, the TCRdb table keeps only in-frame clones and is missing some. The sample holds a few million clones, around 95% seen once. Sequences were obtained from naive CD4+ T cells sorted from blood. As to subset: CD45RA+ positively selected. The chain has TRBV6-4 and TRBJ1-2, with 8 bases fitting TRBD1. The clonotype originates from a man aged 18 to 30 in good health. The DNA of the CDR3 is TGTGCCAGCAGTGGGACAGGGTATGGCTACACCTTC. This sequence encodes CASSGTGYGYTF.